This T cell receptor (beta chain) was sequenced for a study of radiation and T cells in renal cell carcinoma. Study-level points and caveats: In blood, top tumor clones expanded by 2 weeks, shrinking by 4.

Time point defined: blood 2 weeks post-SBRT. The treatment was: 15 Gy SBRT to primary tumor, nephrectomy 4 weeks later. This CDR3 has 16 amino acids. V shed 3 bases and J shed 2 bases, with 16 bases lying between them. The germline CDR1 and CDR2 sequences are LNHDA and SQIVND (reference sequence). TCRdb's copy holds only in-frame clones and misses some; the assay was immunoSEQ multiplex PCR. The sample contains 150,000 to 190,000 clones, roughly 89% of which appear only once. Worth noting for this clone: Its antigen remains unknown.

Sequencing used blood, obtained from a patient whose treatment included radiotherapy and nephrectomy. V and J are TRBV19 and TRBJ1-2; D unclear. The sequence was obtained from a woman between 50 and 59 years old with renal cell carcinoma. The chain's CDR3 is CASSMNGVRENYGYTF. CDR3 DNA sequence: TGTGCCAGTAGTATGAACGGGGTGCGGGAGAACTATGGCTACACCTTC.